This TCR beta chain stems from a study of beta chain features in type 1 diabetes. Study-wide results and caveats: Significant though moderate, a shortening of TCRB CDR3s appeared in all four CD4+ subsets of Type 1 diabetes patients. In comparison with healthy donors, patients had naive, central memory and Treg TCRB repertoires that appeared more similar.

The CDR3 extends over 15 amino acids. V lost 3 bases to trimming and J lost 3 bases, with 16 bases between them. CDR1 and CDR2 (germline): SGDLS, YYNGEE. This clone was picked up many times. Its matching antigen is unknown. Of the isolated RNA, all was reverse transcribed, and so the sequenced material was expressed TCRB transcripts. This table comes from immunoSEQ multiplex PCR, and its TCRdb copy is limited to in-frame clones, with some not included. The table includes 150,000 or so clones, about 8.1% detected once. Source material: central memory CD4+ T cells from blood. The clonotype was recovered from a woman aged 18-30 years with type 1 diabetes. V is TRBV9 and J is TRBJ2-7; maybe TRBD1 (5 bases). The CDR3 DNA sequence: TGTGCCAGCAGCGCGGACACCCAAGGGTTCTACGAGCAGTACTTC. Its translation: CASSADTQGFYEQYF.